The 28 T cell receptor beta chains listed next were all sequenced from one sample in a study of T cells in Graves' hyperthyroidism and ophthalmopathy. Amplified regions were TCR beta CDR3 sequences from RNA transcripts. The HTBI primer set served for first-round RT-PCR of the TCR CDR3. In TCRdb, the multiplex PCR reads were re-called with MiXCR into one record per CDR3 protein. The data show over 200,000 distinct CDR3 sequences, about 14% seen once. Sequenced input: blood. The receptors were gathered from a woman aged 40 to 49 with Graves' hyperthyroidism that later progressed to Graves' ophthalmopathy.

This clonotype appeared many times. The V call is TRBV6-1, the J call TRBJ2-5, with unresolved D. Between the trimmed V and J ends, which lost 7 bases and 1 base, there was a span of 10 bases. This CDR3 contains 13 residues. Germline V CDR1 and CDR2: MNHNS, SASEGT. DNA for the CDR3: TGTGCCAGCAATCGCGGTTCCCAAGAGACCCAGTACTTC. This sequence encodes CASNRGSQETQYF.

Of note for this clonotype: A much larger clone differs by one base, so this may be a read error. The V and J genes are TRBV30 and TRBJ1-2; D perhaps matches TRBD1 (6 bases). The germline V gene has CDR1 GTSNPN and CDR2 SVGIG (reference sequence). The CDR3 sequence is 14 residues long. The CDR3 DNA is TGTGCCTGGAGGGGGTCGGACAGCCGGGGGGGCTACCCCTTC. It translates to CAWRGSDSRGGYPF.

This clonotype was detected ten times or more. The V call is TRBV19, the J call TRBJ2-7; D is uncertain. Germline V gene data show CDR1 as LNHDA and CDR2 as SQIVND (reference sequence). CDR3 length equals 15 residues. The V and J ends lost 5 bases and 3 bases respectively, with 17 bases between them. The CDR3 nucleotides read TGTGCCAGTAGTCCCCCCAGGCCCAAAGACTACGAGCAGTACTTC. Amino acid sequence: CASSPPRPKDYEQYF.

DNA for the CDR3: TGTGCCAGCAGCCGTTCCTTAGCGGGGGGATCCTCCTACAATGAGCAGTTCTTC. Its protein is CASSRSLAGGSSYNEQFF. The J gene is TRBJ2-1, the V gene TRBV13, with 10 bases lining up with TRBD2. The V segment lost 5 bases and the J segment 0 bases; nucleotides outside the gene matches: 10. Germline V gene sequence: CDR1 PRHDT, CDR2 FYEKMQ (reference sequence). The CDR3 has 18 amino acids.

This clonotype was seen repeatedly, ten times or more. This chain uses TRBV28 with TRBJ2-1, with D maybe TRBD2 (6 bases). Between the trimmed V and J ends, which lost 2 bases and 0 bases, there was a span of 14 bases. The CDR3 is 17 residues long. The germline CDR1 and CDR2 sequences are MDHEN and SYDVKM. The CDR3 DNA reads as TGTGCCAGCAGTTTAGCGGGGATCCCTAGCTCCTACAATGAGCAGTTCTTC. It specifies CASSLAGIPSSYNEQFF.

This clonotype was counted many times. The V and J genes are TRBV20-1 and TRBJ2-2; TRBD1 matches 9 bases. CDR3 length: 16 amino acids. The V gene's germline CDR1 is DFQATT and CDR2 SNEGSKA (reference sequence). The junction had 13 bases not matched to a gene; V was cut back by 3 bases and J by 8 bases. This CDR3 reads CSASQTGTGYRGELFF. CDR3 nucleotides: TGCAGTGCTAGTCAAACGGGGACAGGGTATCGAGGGGAGCTGTTTTTT.

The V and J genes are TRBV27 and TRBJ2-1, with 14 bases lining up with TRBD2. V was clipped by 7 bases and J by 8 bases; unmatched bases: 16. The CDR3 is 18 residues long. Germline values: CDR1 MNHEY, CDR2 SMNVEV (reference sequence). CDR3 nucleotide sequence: TGTGCCAGCAAACGATCCGGGACTAGCGGGAGTTATACGGATGAGCAGTTCTTC. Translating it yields CASKRSGTSGSYTDEQFF.

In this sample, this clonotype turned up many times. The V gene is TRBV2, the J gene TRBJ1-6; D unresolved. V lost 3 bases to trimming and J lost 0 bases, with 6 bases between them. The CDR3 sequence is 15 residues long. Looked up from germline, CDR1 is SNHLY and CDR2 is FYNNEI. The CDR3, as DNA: TGTGCCAGCAGTGACACCAGCTCCTATAATTCACCCCTCCACTTT. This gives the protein CASSDTSSYNSPLHF.

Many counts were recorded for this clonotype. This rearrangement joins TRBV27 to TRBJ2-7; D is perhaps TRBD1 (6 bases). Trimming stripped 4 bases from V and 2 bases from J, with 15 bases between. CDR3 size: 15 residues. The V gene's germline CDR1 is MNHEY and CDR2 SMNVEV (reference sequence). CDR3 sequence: CASSSGLGQTYEQYF. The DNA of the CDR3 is TGTGCCAGCAGTTCAGGGTTGGGACAAACCTACGAGCAGTACTTC.

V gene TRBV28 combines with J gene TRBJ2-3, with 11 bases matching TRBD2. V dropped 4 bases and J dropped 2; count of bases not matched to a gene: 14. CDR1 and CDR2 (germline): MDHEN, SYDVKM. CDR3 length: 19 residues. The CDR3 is CASSWRSSGGATDTDTQYF. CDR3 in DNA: TGTGCCAGCAGTTGGAGAAGTAGCGGGGGGGCCACGGACACAGATACGCAGTATTTT.

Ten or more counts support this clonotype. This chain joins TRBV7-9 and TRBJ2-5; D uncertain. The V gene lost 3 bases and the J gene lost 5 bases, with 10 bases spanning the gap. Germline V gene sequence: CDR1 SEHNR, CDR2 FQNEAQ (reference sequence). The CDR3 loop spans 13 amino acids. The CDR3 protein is CASSFWNSETQYF. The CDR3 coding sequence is TGTGCCAGCAGCTTCTGGAATTCGGAGACCCAGTACTTC. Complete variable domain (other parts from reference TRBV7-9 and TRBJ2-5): DTGVSQNPRHKITKRGQNVTFRCDPISEHNRLYWYRQTLGQGPEFLTYFQNEAQLEKSRLLSDRFSAERPKGSFSTLEIQRTEQGDSAMYLCASSFWNSETQYFGPGTRLLVL.

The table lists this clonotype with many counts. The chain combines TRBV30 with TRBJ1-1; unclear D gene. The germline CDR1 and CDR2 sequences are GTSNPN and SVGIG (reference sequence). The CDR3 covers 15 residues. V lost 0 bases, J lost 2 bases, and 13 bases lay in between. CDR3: CAWSVLPGLNTEAFF. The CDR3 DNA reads TGTGCCTGGAGTGTACTGCCGGGTCTAAACACTGAAGCTTTCTTT.

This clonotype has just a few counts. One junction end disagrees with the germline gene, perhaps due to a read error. CDR3 DNA: TGTGCCAACAGTCCGGGGTTGTCTCAGCCCCAGCATTTT. Protein sequence: CANSPGLSQPQHF. The V call is TRBV12-3 or TRBV12-4, the J call TRBJ1-5; no clear D gene. This CDR3 comprises 13 residues.

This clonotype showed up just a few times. The CDR3 nucleotides read TGCGCCAGCAGCTTGGTAGCGGGAGGGCCGACACAGACCCAGTACTTC. Translation: CASSLVAGGPTQTQYF. The chain couples TRBV5-1 to TRBJ2-5; 11 positions agree with TRBD2. The germline V gene encodes CDR1 SGHRS and CDR2 YFSETQ. Trimming removed 0 bases from V and 6 bases from J; junction bases left unmatched: 7. CDR3 length equals 16 residues.

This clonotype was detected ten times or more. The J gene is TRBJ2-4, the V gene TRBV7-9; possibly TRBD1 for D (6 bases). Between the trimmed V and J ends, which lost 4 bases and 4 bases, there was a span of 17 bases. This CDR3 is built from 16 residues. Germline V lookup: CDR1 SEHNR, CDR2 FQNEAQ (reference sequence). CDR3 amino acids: CASSSATGTLKNIQYF. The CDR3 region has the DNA TGTGCCAGCAGCTCAGCAACCGGGACACTTAAAAACATTCAGTACTTC.

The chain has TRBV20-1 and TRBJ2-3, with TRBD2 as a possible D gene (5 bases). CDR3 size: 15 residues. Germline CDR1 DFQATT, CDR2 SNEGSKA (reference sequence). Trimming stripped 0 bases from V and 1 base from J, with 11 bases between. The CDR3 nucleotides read TGCAGTGCTAGAGATCCAGCGGTAGGCACAGATACGCAGTATTTT. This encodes CSARDPAVGTDTQYF.

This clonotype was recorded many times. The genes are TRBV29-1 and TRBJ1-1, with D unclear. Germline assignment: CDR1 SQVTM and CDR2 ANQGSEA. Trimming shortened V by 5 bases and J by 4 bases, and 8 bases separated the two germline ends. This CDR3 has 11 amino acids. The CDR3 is CSVQVRTEAFF. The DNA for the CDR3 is TGCAGCGTTCAGGTTCGCACTGAAGCTTTCTTT.

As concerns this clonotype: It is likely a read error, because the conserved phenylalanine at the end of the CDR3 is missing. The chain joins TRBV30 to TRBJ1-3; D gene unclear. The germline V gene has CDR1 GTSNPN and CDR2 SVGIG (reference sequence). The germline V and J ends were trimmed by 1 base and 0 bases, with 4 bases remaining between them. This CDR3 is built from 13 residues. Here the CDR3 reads CAWSGRSGNTIYS. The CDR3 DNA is TGTGCCTGGAGTGGGCGCTCTGGAAACACCATATATTCT.

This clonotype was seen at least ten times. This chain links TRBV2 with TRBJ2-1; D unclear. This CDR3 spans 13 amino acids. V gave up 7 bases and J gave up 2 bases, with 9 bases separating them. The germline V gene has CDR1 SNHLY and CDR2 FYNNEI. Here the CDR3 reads CASNRAPYNEQFF. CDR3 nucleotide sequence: TGTGCCAGCAACCGAGCTCCCTACAATGAGCAGTTCTTC.

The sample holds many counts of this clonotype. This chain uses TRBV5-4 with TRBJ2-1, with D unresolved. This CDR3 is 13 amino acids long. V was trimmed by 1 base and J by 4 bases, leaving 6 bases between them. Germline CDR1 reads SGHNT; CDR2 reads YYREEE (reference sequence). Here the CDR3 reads CASSLTTYNEQFF. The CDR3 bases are TGTGCCAGCAGCTTGACGACTTACAATGAGCAGTTCTTC.

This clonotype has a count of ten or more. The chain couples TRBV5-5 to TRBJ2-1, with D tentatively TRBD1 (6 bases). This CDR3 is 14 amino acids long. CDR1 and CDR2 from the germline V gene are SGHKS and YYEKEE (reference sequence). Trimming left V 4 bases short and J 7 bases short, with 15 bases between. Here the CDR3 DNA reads TGTGCCAGCAGCCCGGGAACAGGGCGGAATGAGCAGTTCTTC. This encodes CASSPGTGRNEQFF.

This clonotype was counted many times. CDR3: CASSPPGLAGRNEQFF. The CDR3, as DNA: TGTGCCAGCTCACCGCCGGGACTAGCGGGTCGGAATGAGCAGTTCTTC. The V gene is TRBV18, the J gene TRBJ2-1; 12 nucleotides match TRBD2. V lost 3 bases, J lost 7 bases, and 7 bases stayed unmatched. The CDR3 length is 16 residues. CDR1 is KGHSH, CDR2 LQKENI, per germline. Filled out from reference TRBV18 and TRBJ2-1, the complete variable domain reads NAGVMQNPRHLVRRRGQEARLRCSPMKGHSHVYWYRQLPEEGLKFMVYLQKENIIDESGMPKERFSAEFPKEGPSILRIQQVVRGDSAAYFCASSPPGLAGRNEQFFGPGTRLTVL.

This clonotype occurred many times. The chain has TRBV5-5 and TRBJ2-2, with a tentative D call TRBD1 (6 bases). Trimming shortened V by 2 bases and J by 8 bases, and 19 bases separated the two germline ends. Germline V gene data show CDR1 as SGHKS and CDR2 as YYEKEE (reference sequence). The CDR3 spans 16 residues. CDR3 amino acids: CASSFYPGHRSGELFF. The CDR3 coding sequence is TGTGCCAGCAGCTTCTACCCGGGACATCGGTCGGGGGAGCTGTTTTTT.

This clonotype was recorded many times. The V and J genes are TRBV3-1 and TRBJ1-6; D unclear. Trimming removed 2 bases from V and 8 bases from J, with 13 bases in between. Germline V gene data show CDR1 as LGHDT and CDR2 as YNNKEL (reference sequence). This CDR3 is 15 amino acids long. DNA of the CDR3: TGTGCCAGCAGCCAATTACAGCTTTGGCATTCACCCCTCCACTTT. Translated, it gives CASSQLQLWHSPLHF.

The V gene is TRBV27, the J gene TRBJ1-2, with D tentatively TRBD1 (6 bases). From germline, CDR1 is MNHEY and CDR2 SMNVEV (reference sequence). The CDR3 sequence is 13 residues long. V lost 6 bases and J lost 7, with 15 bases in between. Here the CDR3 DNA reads TGTGCCAGCAGCCCGTCATGGGGGCTTGGCTACACCTTC. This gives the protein CASSPSWGLGYTF.

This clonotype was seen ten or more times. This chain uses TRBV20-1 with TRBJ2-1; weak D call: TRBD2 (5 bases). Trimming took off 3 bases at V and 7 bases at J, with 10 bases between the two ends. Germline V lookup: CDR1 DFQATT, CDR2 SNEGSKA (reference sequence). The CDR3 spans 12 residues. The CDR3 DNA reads TGCAGTGCTAGGCGAAGGGAGAATGAGCAGTTCTTC. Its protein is CSARRRENEQFF.

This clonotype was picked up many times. The DNA of the CDR3 is TGTGCCAGCAACCTTAGCGAGGGTAATGAGCAGTTCTTC. It encodes CASNLSEGNEQFF. The chain links TRBV6-2 or TRBV6-3 to TRBJ2-1, with D possibly being TRBD2 (5 bases). V was cut by 7 bases and J by 7 bases, with 14 bases left in between. The CDR3 has 13 amino acids. CDR1 is MNHEY, CDR2 SVGEGT, per germline.

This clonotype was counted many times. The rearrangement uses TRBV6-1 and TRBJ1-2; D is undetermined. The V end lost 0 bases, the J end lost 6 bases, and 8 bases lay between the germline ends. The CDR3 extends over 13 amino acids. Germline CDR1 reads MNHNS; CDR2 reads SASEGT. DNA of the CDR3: TGTGCCAGCAGTGAAGCGCTTCTAGATGGCTACACCTTC. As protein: CASSEALLDGYTF.